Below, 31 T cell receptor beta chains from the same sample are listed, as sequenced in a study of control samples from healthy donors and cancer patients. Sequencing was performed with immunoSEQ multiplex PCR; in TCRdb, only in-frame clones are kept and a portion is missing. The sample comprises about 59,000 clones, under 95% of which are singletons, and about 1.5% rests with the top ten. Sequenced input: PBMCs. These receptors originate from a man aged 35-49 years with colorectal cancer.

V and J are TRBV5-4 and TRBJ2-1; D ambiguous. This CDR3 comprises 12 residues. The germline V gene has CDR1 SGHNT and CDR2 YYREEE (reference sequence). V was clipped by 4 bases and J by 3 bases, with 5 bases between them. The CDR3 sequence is CASSLIYNEQFF. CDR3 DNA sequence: TGTGCCAGCAGCCTAATCTACAATGAGCAGTTCTTC.

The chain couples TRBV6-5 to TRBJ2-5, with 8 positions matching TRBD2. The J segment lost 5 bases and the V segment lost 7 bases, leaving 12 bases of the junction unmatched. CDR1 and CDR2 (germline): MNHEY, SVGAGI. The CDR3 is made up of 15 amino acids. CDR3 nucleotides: TGTGCCAGCACCGCGGGGGGAGTGGGAATGGAGACCCAGTACTTC. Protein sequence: CASTAGGVGMETQYF.

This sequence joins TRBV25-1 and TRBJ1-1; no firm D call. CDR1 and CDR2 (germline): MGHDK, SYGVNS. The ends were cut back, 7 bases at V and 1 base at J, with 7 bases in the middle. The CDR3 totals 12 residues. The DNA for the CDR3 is TGTGCCAGCATGGGCGCGAACACTGAAGCTTTCTTT. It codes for CASMGANTEAFF.

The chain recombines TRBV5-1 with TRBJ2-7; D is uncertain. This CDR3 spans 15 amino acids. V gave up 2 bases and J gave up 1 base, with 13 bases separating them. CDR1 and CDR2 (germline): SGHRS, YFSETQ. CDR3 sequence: CASSLTWDVSYEQYF. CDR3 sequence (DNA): TGCGCCAGCAGCTTAACCTGGGATGTATCCTACGAGCAGTACTTC.

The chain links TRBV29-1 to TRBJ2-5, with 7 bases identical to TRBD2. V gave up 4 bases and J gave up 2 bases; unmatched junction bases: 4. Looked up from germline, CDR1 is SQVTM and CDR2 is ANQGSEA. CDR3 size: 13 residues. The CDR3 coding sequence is TGCAGCGTTGGGGGAGGGGCACAAGAGACCCAGTACTTC. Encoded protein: CSVGGGAQETQYF.

DNA of the CDR3: TGTGCCAGTAGTATAGATCGGGGGGATGAGCAGTTCTTC. Protein product: CASSIDRGDEQFF. The gene calls are TRBV19 and TRBJ2-1; 7 nucleotides agree with TRBD2. V shed 0 bases and J 8 bases; nucleotides not matched to a gene: 1. The CDR3 covers 13 residues. Germline CDR1 reads LNHDA; CDR2 reads SQIVND (reference sequence). Together with reference TRBV19 and TRBJ2-1, the CDR3 gives the full variable domain: DGGITQSPKYLFRKEGQNVTLSCEQNLNHDAMYWYRQDPGQGLRLIYYSQIVNDFQKGDIAEGYSVSREKKESFPLTVTSAQKNPTAFYLCASSIDRGDEQFFGPGTRLTVL.

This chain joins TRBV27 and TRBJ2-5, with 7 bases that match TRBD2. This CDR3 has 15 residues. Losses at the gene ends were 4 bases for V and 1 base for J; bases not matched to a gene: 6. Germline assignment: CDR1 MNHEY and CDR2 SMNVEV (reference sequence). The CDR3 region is CASSWVAGGQETQYF. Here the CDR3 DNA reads TGTGCCAGCAGTTGGGTAGCGGGCGGCCAAGAGACCCAGTACTTC.

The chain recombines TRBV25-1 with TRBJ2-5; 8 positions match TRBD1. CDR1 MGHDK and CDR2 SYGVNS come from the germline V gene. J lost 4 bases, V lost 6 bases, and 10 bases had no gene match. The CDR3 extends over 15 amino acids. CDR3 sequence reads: CASSRGKTGGETQYF. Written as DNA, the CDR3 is TGTGCCAGCAGCCGGGGGAAAACAGGGGGAGAGACCCAGTACTTC.

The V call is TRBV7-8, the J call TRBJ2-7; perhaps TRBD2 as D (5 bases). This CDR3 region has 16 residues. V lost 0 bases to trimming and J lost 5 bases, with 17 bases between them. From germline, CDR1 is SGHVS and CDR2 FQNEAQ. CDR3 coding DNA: TGTGCCAGCAGCTTAGCGTGGGGAGCGTTCTTGGACGAGCAGTACTTC. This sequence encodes CASSLAWGAFLDEQYF.

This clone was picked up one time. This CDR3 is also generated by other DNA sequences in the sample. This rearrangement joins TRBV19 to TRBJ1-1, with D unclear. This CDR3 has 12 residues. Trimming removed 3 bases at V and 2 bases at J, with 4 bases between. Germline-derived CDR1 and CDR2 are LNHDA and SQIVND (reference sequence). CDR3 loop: CASSIGNTEAFF. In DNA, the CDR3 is TGTGCCAGTAGTATCGGTAACACTGAAGCTTTCTTT. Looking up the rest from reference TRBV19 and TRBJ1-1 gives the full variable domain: DGGITQSPKYLFRKEGQNVTLSCEQNLNHDAMYWYRQDPGQGLRLIYYSQIVNDFQKGDIAEGYSVSREKKESFPLTVTSAQKNPTAFYLCASSIGNTEAFFGQGTRLTVV.

The CDR3 here is CASSPGPENIQYF. CDR3 sequence (DNA): TGTGCCAGCAGCCCGGGACCGGAAAACATTCAGTACTTC. V and J are TRBV7-2 and TRBJ2-4; D possibly matches TRBD1 or TRBD2 (5 bases each). The V end lost 5 bases, the J end lost 5 bases, and 10 bases lay between the germline ends. Germline values: CDR1 SGHTA, CDR2 FQGNSA. This CDR3 has 13 amino acids. Looking up the rest from reference TRBV7-2 and TRBJ2-4 gives the full variable domain: GAGVSQSPSNKVTEKGKDVELRCDPISGHTALYWYRQSLGQGLEFLIYFQGNSAPDKSGLPSDRFSAERTGGSVSTLTIQRTQQEDSAVYLCASSPGPENIQYFGAGTRLSVL.

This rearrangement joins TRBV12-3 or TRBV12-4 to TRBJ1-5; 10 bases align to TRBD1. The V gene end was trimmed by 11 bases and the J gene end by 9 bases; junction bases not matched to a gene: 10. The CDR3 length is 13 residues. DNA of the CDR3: TGTGCCTCCGGGACAGGGGTTAATGGGCCCCAGCATTTT. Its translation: CASGTGVNGPQHF.

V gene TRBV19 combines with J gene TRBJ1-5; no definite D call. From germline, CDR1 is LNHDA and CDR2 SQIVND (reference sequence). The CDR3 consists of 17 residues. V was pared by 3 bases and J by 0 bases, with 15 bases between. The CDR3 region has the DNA TGTGCCAGTAGTATCTTTCTATCGGCGAATAGCAATCAGCCCCAGCATTTT. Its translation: CASSIFLSANSNQPQHF.

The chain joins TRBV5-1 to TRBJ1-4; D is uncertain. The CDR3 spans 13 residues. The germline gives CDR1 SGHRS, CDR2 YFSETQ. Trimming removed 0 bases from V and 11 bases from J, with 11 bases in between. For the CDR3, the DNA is TGCGCCAGCAGCTTGGAAGCGCCGGGGAAACTGTTTTTT. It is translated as CASSLEAPGKLFF.

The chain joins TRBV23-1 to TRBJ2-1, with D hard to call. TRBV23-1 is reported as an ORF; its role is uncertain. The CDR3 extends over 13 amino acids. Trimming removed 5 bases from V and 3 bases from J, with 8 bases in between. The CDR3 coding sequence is TGCGCCAGCAGTGGACGGTTCTACAATGAGCAGTTCTTC. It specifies CASSGRFYNEQFF.

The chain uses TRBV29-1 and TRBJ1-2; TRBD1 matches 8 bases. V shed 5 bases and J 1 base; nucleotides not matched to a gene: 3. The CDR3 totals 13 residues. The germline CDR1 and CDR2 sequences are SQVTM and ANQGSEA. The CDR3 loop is CSVSQGGNYGYTF. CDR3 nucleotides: TGCAGCGTTTCACAGGGGGGTAACTATGGCTACACCTTC.

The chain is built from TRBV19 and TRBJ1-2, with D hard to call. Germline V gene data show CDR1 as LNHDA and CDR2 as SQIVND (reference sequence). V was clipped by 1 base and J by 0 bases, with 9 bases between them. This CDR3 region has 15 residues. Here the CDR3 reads CASSIGGSANYGYTF. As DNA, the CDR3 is TGTGCCAGTAGTATAGGGGGATCGGCTAACTATGGCTACACCTTC.

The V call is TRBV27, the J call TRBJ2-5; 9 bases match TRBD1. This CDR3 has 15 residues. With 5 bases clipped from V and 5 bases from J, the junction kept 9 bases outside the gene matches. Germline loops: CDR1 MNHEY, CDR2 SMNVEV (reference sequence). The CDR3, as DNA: TGTGCCAGCAGTCGAGCCGGGACAGGGATCGAGACCCAGTACTTC. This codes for CASSRAGTGIETQYF.

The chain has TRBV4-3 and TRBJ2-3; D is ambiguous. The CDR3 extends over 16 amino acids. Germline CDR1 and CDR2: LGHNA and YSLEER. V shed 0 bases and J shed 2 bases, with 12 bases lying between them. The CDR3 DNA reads TGCGCCAGCAGCCAAGAATTGACATCCATCACAGATACGCAGTATTTT. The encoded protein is CASSQELTSITDTQYF.

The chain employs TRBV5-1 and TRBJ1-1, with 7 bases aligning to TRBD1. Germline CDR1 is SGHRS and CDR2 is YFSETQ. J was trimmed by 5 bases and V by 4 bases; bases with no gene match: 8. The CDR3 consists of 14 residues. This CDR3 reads CASSIQGKGTEAFF. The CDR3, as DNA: TGCGCCAGCAGCATACAGGGGAAGGGAACTGAAGCTTTCTTT. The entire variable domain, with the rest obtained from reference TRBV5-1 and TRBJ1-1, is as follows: KAGVTQTPRYLIKTRGQQVTLSCSPISGHRSVSWYQQTPGQGLQFLFEYFSETQRNKGNFPGRFSGRQFSNSRSEMNVSTLELGDSALYLCASSIQGKGTEAFFGQGTRLTVV.

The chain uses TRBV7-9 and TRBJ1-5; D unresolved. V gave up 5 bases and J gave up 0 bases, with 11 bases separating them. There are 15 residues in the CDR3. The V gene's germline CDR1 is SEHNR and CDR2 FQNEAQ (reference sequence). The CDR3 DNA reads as TGTGCCAGCAGCGGCCTAGGGAATAGCAATCAGCCCCAGCATTTT. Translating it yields CASSGLGNSNQPQHF.

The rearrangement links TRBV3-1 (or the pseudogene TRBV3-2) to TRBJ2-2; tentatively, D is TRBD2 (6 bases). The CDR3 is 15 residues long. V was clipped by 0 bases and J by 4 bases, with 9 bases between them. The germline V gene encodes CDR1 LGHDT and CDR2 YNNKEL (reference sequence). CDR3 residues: CASSQDGSGTGELFF. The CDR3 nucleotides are TGTGCCAGCAGCCAAGACGGTAGCGGCACCGGGGAGCTGTTTTTT.

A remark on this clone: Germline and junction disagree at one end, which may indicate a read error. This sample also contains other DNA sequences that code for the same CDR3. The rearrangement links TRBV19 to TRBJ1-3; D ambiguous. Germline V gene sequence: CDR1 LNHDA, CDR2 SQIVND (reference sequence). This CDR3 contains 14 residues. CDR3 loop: CTSSINLSGNTIYF. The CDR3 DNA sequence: TGTACCAGCAGTATAAATCTCTCTGGAAACACCATATATTTT. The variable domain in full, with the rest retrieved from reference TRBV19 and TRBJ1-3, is DGGITQSPKYLFRKEGQNVTLSCEQNLNHDAMYWYRQDPGQGLRLIYYSQIVNDFQKGDIAEGYSVSREKKESFPLTVTSAQKNPTAFYLCTSSINLSGNTIYFGEGSWLTVV.

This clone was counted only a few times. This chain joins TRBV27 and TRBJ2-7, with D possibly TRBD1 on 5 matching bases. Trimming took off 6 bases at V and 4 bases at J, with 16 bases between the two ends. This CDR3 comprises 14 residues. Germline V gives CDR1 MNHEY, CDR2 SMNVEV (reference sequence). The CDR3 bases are TGTGCCAGCAGAACGGCTCGAAGGGGATACGAGCAGTACTTC. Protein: CASRTARRGYEQYF.

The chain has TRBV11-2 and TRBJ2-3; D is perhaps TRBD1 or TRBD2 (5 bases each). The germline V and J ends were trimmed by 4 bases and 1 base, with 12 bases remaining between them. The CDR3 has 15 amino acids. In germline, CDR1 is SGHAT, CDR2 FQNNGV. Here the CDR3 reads CASSSNRDRTDTQYF. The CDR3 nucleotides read TGTGCCAGCAGCTCGAACCGGGACCGCACAGATACGCAGTATTTT. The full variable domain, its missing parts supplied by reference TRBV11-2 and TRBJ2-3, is EAGVAQSPRYKIIEKRQSVAFWCNPISGHATLYWYQQILGQGPKLLIQFQNNGVVDDSQLPKDRFSAERLKGVDSTLKIQPAKLEDSAVYLCASSSNRDRTDTQYFGPGTRLTVL.

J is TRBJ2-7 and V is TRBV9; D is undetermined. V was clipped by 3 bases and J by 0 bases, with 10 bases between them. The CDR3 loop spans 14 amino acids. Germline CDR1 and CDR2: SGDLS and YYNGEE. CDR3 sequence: CASSEGPLSYEQYF. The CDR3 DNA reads TGTGCCAGCAGCGAAGGCCCACTCTCCTACGAGCAGTACTTC.

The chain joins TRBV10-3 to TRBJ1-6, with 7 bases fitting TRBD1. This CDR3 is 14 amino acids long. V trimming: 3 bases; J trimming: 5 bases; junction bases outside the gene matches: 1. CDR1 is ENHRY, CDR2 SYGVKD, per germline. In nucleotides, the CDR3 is TGTGCCATCAGTGAAGACAGGGATAATTCACCCCTCCACTTT. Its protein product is CAISEDRDNSPLHF.

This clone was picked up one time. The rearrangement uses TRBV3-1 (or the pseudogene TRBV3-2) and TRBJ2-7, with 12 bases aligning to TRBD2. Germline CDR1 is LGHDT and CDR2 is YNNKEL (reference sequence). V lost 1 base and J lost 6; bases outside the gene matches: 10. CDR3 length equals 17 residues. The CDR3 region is CASSQGASGGATGEQYF. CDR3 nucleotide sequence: TGTGCCAGCAGCCAAGGGGCTAGCGGGGGGGCCACGGGCGAGCAGTACTTC.

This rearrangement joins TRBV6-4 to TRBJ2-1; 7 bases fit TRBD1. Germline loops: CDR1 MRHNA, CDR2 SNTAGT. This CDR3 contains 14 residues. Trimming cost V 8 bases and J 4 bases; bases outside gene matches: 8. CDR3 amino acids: CASLPGQIYNEQFF. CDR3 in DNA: TGTGCCAGCCTCCCGGGACAGATTTACAATGAGCAGTTCTTC.

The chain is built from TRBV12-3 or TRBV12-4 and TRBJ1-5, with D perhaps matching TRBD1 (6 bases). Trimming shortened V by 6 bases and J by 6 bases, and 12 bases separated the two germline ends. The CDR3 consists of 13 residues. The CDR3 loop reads CASSKGGGQPQHF. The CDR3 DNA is TGTGCCAGCAGCAAAGGGGGGGGTCAGCCCCAGCATTTT.

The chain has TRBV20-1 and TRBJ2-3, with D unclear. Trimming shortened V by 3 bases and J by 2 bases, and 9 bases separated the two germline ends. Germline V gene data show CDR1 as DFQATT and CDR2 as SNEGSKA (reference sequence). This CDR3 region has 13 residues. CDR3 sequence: CSASYPVTDTQYF. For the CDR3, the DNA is TGCAGTGCTAGTTATCCAGTCACAGATACGCAGTATTTT.